This T cell receptor beta chain originates from a study of control samples from healthy donors and cancer patients. This clone showed up just a few times. At one boundary the junction diverges from the germline segment, which might be a read error. The protocol was immunoSEQ multiplex PCR, while the TCRdb copy is restricted to in-frame clones and leaves out a portion. The sample lists 130,000 or so clones; more than 80% were seen once. CDR3 length: 16 amino acids. Per the germline V gene, CDR1 is SGHAT and CDR2 is FQNNGV. The rearrangement joins TRBV11-2 to TRBJ2-1; D may be TRBD1 (5 bases). The receptor was isolated from a man in his fifties in good health. Specimen: blood. The CDR3 sequence: CASSTYRFGAYNEQFF. CDR3 sequence (DNA): TGTGCCAGCAGCACCTACAGGTTTGGGGCCTATAATGAGCAGTTCTTC.